A selection of T cell receptor beta chains follows, all from one sample in a study of T cell responses to AZD1222 COVID-19 vaccine. Clones were sequenced by immunoSEQ multiplex PCR, and TCRdb holds only the in-frame ones, with some missing. Of about 150,000 clones in the sample, 85% to 95% were seen once. Material: peripheral blood, obtained on day 0 of AZD1222 vaccination. Receptor source: an adult in good health. The CDR3 runs from the conserved cysteine through the conserved F or W. A D gene is named only where the DNA matches it firmly. Clone size is stated in some rows and not others, as once, few, many or a class when expanded.

size	V	D	J	DNA	CDR3
-	TRBV6-5	TRBD1	TRBJ2-5	TGTGCCAGCAGAAAGGACAGGGAGATAGAGACCCAGTACTTC	CASRKDREIETQYF
-	TRBV6-5	-	TRBJ2-2	TGTGCCAGCAGACCCGGGACTTTGAACACCGGGGAGCTGTTTTTT	CASRPGTLNTGELFF
-	TRBV7-9	TRBD1	TRBJ1-1	TGTGCCAGCAGCCATTGGGGACAGGGGTCATTGAACACTGAAGCTTTCTTT	CASSHWGQGSLNTEAFF
-	TRBV10-2	TRBD1	TRBJ2-5	TGCGCCAGCACTCGGGACAGGGCCGAGACCCAGTACTTC	CASTRDRAETQYF
-	TRBV5-6	-	TRBJ1-1	TGTGCCAGCAGCTTGCCGACCGGTTTTGTGGCTTTCTTT	CASSLPTGFVAFF
-	TRBV12-3/TRBV12-4	-	TRBJ1-3	TGTGCCAGCAGTCCCCGCCCAAACACCATATATTTT	CASSPRPNTIYF
-	TRBV28	TRBD1	TRBJ1-1	TGTGCCAGCAGAATAATCACCGGGACAGGGCGTACTGAAGCTTTCTTT	CASRIITGTGRTEAFF
-	TRBV24-1	-	TRBJ1-5	TGTGCCACCAGTGACGTCAATCAGCCCCAGCATTTT	CATSDVNQPQHF
once	TRBV28	-	TRBJ2-7	TGTGCCAGCAGTTTAGCTCAGGGGCCAGGCGAGCAGTACTTC	CASSLAQGPGEQYF
-	TRBV4-1	-	TRBJ1-5	TGCGCCAGCAGCCAACTACACCTGGGGGGACAGCCCCAGCATTTT	CASSQLHLGGQPQHF
-	TRBV30	-	TRBJ1-3	TGTGCCTGGAGTTTAACAGGGTCCGGAAACACCATATATTTT	CAWSLTGSGNTIYF
-	TRBV2	TRBD1	TRBJ2-7	TGTGCCAGCAGTCCCAGGACAGGGGGCTACGAGCAGTACTTC	CASSPRTGGYEQYF
-	TRBV11-3	TRBD2	TRBJ2-1	TGTGCCAGCAGCTTAGCAGCTAGCGGGAGTAATGAGCAGTTCTTC	CASSLAASGSNEQFF
-	TRBV30	-	TRBJ1-2	TGTGCCTGGTGGGTGGGAAACTATGGCTACACCTTC	CAWWVGNYGYTF
few	TRBV7-9	TRBD1	TRBJ2-7	TGTGCCAGCAGTTCCACGCAGGACAGGGGGCCATACGAGCAGTACTTC	CASSSTQDRGPYEQYF
-	TRBV19	TRBD1	TRBJ2-5	TGTGCCAGTAGTCTACAGGGGGCTGAAGAGACCCAGTACTTC	CASSLQGAEETQYF
-	TRBV5-1	TRBD2	TRBJ2-7	TGCGCCAGCAGCTACGGACTAGCGGGAGAGGTACTGATGGACGAGCAGTACTTC	CASSYGLAGEVLMDEQYF
-	TRBV5-1	-	TRBJ2-6	TGCGCCAGCAGCTACCTGAGCTCTGGGGCCAACGTCCTGACTTTC	CASSYLSSGANVLTF
-	TRBV7-6	-	TRBJ2-5	TGTGCCAGCAGCTTAGTAGGAGTCAGTTACCAAGAGACCCAGTACTTC	CASSLVGVSYQETQYF
-	TRBV30	-	TRBJ2-1	TGTGCCTGGACCCCCGGGGGCAATGAGCAGTTCTTC	CAWTPGGNEQFF
-	TRBV4-2	TRBD1	TRBJ1-2	TGTGCCAGCAGCACGACAGGGGCCCAAACCAACTATGGCTACACCTTC	CASSTTGAQTNYGYTF
-	TRBV9	-	TRBJ2-1	TGTGCCAGCAGCGCCCGTATGGCGGGATATGGAAATGAGCAGTTCTTC	CASSARMAGYGNEQFF
-	TRBV11-2	-	TRBJ1-2	TGTGCCAGCAGCTTAGGATCCGGATATGGCTACACCTTC	CASSLGSGYGYTF
-	TRBV19	-	TRBJ1-1	TGTGCCAGTAGTACCTGGGGGGAGGTGGCTGAAGCTTTCTTT	CASSTWGEVAEAFF
few	TRBV25-1	-	TRBJ1-3	TGTGCCAGCACCGACTACGACGGTGGAAACACCATATATTTT	CASTDYDGGNTIYF
-	TRBV19	-	TRBJ1-5	TGTGCCAGTAGTATCGAATCCCATTATAGCAATCAGCCCCAGCATTTT	CASSIESHYSNQPQHF
-	TRBV5-6	-	TRBJ1-2	TGTGCCAGCAGCCCTGACAACTATGGCTACACCTTC	CASSPDNYGYTF
-	TRBV5-1	TRBD1	TRBJ1-1	TGCGCCAGCAGCTGGACAGGGCAGCGGACTGAAGCTTTCTTT	CASSWTGQRTEAFF
-	TRBV30	-	TRBJ1-4	TGTGCCTGGAGTGTGGAGGGGCGAGGAAAACTGTTTTTT	CAWSVEGRGKLFF
-	TRBV3-1/TRBV3-2	-	TRBJ2-1	TGTGCCAGCAGCCAAGATCTTAACCATGAGCAGTTCTTC	CASSQDLNHEQFF
-	TRBV6-5	TRBD1	TRBJ1-1	TGTGCCAGCAGACAACAGGGGGCGGTTGCTGAAGCTTTCTTT	CASRQQGAVAEAFF
-	TRBV6-5	-	TRBJ2-7	TGTGCCAGCAGCCGACCCCGATCCTACGAGCAGTACTTC	CASSRPRSYEQYF
-	TRBV6-5	-	TRBJ2-1	TGTGCCAGCAGTCTGGTCAATGAGCAGTTCTTC	CASSLVNEQFF
-	TRBV6-5	-	TRBJ1-3	TGTGCCAGCAGCCGGACAGCAGGAAACACCATATATTTT	CASSRTAGNTIYF
-	TRBV27	-	TRBJ1-1	TGTGCCAGCAGTTTATTAGGGGCGTTTACTGAAGCTTTCTTT	CASSLLGAFTEAFF
-	TRBV6-5	TRBD2	TRBJ2-2	TGTGCCAGCAGTTCCCGACTAGCGGGAGAAACCGGGGAGCTGTTTTTT	CASSSRLAGETGELFF
-	TRBV9	-	TRBJ2-5	TGTGCCAGCAGCGTCGGAATAGAAGAGACCCAGTACTTC	CASSVGIEETQYF
-	TRBV30	TRBD2	TRBJ2-7	TGTGCCTGGAGTCATAGCGGGAGGGCCCTCTACGAGCAGTACTTC	CAWSHSGRALYEQYF
-	TRBV2	-	TRBJ2-5	TGTGCCACCGCCCCTGGACCCCTACAAGAGACCCAGTACTTC	CATAPGPLQETQYF
-	TRBV28	TRBD1	TRBJ1-2	TGTGCCAGCGTAATGCAGGGGGACTATGGCTACACCTTC	CASVMQGDYGYTF
-	TRBV19	-	TRBJ2-3	TGTGCCAGTAGACCGGACATCCGCACAGATACGCAGTATTTT	CASRPDIRTDTQYF
-	TRBV6-4	-	TRBJ1-1	TGTGCCAGCAGTGAGGAGCGAAACACTGAAGCTTTCTTT	CASSEERNTEAFF
-	TRBV30	-	TRBJ2-7	TGTGCCTGGAGTGTAGATCTAGATACCTACGAGCAGTACTTC	CAWSVDLDTYEQYF
once	TRBV5-1	TRBD1	TRBJ1-6	TGCGCCAGCAGCTTGGGACAGGGAAATTCACCCCTCCACTTT	CASSLGQGNSPLHF
-	TRBV7-2	-	TRBJ1-1	TGTGCCAGCACCGTCTCCCAGAACACTGAAGCTTTCTTT	CASTVSQNTEAFF
-	TRBV4-1	-	TRBJ1-1	TGCGCCAGCAGCCAGCCCCGGGACTACACTGAAGCTTTCTTT	CASSQPRDYTEAFF
-	TRBV7-8	-	TRBJ1-2	TGTGCCAGCACCCCCCCGGGAGGGATTTCAGACTATGGCTACACCTTC	CASTPPGGISDYGYTF
-	TRBV5-1	-	TRBJ1-4	TGCGCCAGCAGCTTCACAGCCGCAACAACTAATGAAAAACTGTTTTTT	CASSFTAATTNEKLFF
-	TRBV5-5	TRBD1	TRBJ2-7	TGTGCCAGCAGGCCCCCGGGACAGGGCAAGCACGAGCAGTACTTC	CASRPPGQGKHEQYF
-	TRBV28	-	TRBJ2-5	TGTGCCAGCAGTTTTTCGGGTTTGGGGACCCAGTACTTC	CASSFSGLGTQYF
-	TRBV24-1	TRBD1	TRBJ1-2	TGTGCCACCAGTGATGTGGACAGGGGGCATGGCTACACCTTC	CATSDVDRGHGYTF
-	TRBV5-4	TRBD2	TRBJ2-7	TGTGCCAGCAGCTTCAGACTAGCGGGAGCCACCTACGAGCAGTACTTC	CASSFRLAGATYEQYF
-	TRBV19	-	TRBJ1-2	TGTGCCAGTAGTATATCGTCTGAGGGAACAGGTAAAGGGAGCTACACCTTC	CASSISSEGTGKGSYTF
-	TRBV14	-	TRBJ2-5	TGTGCCAGCAGCCCCGGGCTAGATGGAGAGACCCAGTACTTC	CASSPGLDGETQYF
once	TRBV5-4	TRBD2	TRBJ2-3	TGTGCCAGCAGCCCCTCTAGCGGGAGGGCCAGAACAGATACGCAGTATTTT	CASSPSSGRARTDTQYF
-	TRBV27	TRBD2	TRBJ2-1	TGTGCCAGCAGTCTTGAGGGTAGCGGGGAAAGGCATGAGCAGTTCTTC	CASSLEGSGERHEQFF
-	TRBV24-1	-	TRBJ1-1	TGTGCCACCAGTGGCGGAGGGGTAGGTCGAACTGAAGCTTTCTTT	CATSGGGVGRTEAFF
-	TRBV2	-	TRBJ1-1	TGTGCCGGATCGGGACAAATGAACACTGAAGCTTTCTTT	CAGSGQMNTEAFF
-	TRBV5-1	TRBD1	TRBJ2-7	TGCGCCAGCAGCTTGGTGACAGGGCTTTGGCACGAGCAGTACTTC	CASSLVTGLWHEQYF